Sequencing of this T cell receptor beta chain was carried out in a study of PD-1 blockade in classical Hodgkin lymphoma (dated by TCRdb to the early 2020s). Regarding the study in general: The study used CyTOF and TCR beta sequencing to define a peripheral blood immune signature of response to PD-1 blockade in classical Hodgkin lymphoma. Points the paper makes about the study in general: Baseline TCR diversity was reported to be lower in newly diagnosed patients than in healthy donors, and even lower in relapsed/refractory patients. The study was restricted to a single clinical trial cohort, and the causes of repertoire differences, possibly disease activity or prior therapy, were left undefined.

Comments on this clone: This receptor's antigen is unknown. No base quality information exists; no much larger clone differs at one position.

Genomic DNA was extracted with the Qiagen DNeasy kit from unsorted PBMCs and from negatively selected CD4+ and CD8+ fractions. TCR beta CDR3 regions were amplified by immunoSEQ multiplex PCR using primers annealing to V and J segments. A synthetic immune receptor repertoire was used to minimize amplification bias, and any remaining bias was removed computationally after sequencing. The authors processed their data as follows. Repertoire diversity was quantified as the Shannon entropy index using custom Python scripts. The unsorted, CD4+ and CD8+ repertoires were each analyzed separately, with the exception of combined analyses, where CD4+ and CD8+ sequences were merged in silico. In TCRdb, the immuneACCESS table is reduced to in-frame sequences with V and J assigned. These tables do not hold every clone; where another copy was compared, an unresolved V gene accounts for under half, and the others remain unexplained. The DNA was the basis for D and trimming; V, J and clone size are from that table. The sample contains roughly 70,000 clones, about 94% of them found a single time. About 2.6% of the sample goes to the ten largest clones.

This specimen's time point label, interpreted: newly diagnosed, previously untreated cHL patient sample. PBMCs from patients with newly diagnosed, previously untreated classical Hodgkin lymphoma were sequenced as a comparison group for the relapsed/refractory trial patients. Peripheral blood was collected in 8 mL Vacutainer Cell Preparation Tubes, from which PBMCs were isolated by centrifugation and then cryopreserved. The receptor comes from a human donor with classical Hodgkin lymphoma. The sequenced material came from peripheral blood mononuclear cells (PBMCs).

DNA sequence: TGTGCCAGCAGCTTAGGACAGGTTTTCAATCAGCCCCAGCATTTT. This gives the protein CASSLGQVFNQPQHF. This receptor chain uses TRBV7-9 and TRBJ1-5; the best D guess is TRBD1, with 6 bases matching. V is shortened by 1 base, J by 3 bases, and the region joining them spans 10 bases. The CDR3, cysteine through phenylalanine, is 15 amino acids long. Left in the record is the CDR3 DNA by itself, 45 bases read in frame from the first base. Via the germline V gene (reference sequence), CDR1 is SEHNR and CDR2 FQNEAQ.